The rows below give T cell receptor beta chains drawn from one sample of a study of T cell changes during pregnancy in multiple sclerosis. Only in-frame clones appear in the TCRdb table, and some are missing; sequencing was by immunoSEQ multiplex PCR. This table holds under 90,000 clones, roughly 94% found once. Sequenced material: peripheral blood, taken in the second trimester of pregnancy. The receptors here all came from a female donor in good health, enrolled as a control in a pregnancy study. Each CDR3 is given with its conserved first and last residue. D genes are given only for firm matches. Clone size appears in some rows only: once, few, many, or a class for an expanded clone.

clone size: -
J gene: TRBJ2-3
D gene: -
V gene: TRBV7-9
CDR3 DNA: TGTGCCAGCAGCCACAGCGGTCACCTAATCGCGGATACGCAGTATTTT
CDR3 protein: CASSHSGHLIADTQYF

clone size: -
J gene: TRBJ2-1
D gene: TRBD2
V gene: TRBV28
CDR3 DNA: TGTGCCAGCAGTCACCTAAAGACTAGCGAGAATGAGCAGTTCTTC
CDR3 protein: CASSHLKTSENEQFF

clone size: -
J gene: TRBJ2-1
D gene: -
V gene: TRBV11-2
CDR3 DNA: TGTGCCAGCAGCAGCCAGGCGGGAACATACAATGAGCAGTTCTTC
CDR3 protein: CASSSQAGTYNEQFF

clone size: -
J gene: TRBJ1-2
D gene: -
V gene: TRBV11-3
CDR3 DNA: TGTGCCAGCAGCTTCAGACGGGATGGCTACACCTTC
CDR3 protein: CASSFRRDGYTF

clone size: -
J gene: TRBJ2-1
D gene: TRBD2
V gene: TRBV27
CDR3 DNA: TGTGCCAGCAGTTCCAGCGGGAACGCCTACAATGAGCAGTTCTTC
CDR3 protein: CASSSSGNAYNEQFF

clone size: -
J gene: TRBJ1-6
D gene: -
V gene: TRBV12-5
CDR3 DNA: TGTGCTAGTGGTTTGGGCGAACCGAATTCACCCCTCCACTTT
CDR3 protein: CASGLGEPNSPLHF

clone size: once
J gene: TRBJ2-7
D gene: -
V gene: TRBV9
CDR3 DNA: TGTGCCAGCAGCTTCTCACCAGAGGGAAGCGAGCAGTACTTC
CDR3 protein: CASSFSPEGSEQYF

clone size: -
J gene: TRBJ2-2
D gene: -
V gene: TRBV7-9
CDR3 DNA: TGTGCCAGCAGCTTAGTGCGCACCGGGGAGCTGTTTTTT
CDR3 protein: CASSLVRTGELFF

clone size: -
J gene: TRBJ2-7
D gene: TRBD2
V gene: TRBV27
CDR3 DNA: TGTGCCAGCAGTTTCCTCGGGAGGCCGGGCGAGCAGTACTTC
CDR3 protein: CASSFLGRPGEQYF

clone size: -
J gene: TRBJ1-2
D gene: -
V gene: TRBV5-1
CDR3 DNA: TGCGCCAGCAGCTACCCGGGGGGGATGCTAGGCTACACCTTC
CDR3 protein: CASSYPGGMLGYTF

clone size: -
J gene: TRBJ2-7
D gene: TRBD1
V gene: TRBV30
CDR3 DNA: TGTGCCTGGAGTGCATTACACAAAAGGGGGCCTGAGCAGTACTTC
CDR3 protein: CAWSALHKRGPEQYF

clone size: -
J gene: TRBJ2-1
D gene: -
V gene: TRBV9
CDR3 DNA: TGTGCCAGCAGCGTAGCTCTATCCAATGAGCAGTTCTTC
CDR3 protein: CASSVALSNEQFF

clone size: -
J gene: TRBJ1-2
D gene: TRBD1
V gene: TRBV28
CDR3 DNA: TGTGCCAGCAGTTTGGGGACAGATATTCGTGGCTACACCTTC
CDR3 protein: CASSLGTDIRGYTF

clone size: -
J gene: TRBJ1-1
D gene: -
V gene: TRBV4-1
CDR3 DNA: TGCGCCAGCAGCCCTGGGGGGGGCTCCACTGAAGCTTTCTTT
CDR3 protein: CASSPGGGSTEAFF

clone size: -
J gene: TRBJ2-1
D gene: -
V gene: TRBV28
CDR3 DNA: TGTGCCAGCAGTCCCCAACGCGATGAGCAGTTCTTC
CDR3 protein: CASSPQRDEQFF

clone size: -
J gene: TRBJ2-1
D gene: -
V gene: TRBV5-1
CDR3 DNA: TGCGCCAGCCGAGTCGCCGATGAGCAGTTCTTC
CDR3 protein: CASRVADEQFF

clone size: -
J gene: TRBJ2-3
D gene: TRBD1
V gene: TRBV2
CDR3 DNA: TGTGCCAGCGCCCACCGGGAACCGGGACAGGGGGCCCGAGATACGCAGTATTTT
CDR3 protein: CASAHREPGQGARDTQYF

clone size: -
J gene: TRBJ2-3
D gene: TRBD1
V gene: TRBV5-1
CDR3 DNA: TGCGCCAGCAGCCGGATCCGGACAGGGGACCCTATACTGGGGGGAGATACGCAGTATTTT
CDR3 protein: CASSRIRTGDPILGGDTQYF

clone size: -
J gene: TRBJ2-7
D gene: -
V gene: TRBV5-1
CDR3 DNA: TGCGCCAGCAGCTTGACGGCTAGCGCTCCTTACGAGCAGTACTTC
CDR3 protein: CASSLTASAPYEQYF

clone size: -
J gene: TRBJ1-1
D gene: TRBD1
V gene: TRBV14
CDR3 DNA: TGTGCCAGCAGCCCTCGGACAGGGGGCGACACTGAAGCTTTCTTT
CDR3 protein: CASSPRTGGDTEAFF

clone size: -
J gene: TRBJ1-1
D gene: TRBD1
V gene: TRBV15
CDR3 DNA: TGTGCCACCAGCAGAGGAATCAACAGGGGAAGGGGCACTGAAGCTTTCTTT
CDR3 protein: CATSRGINRGRGTEAFF

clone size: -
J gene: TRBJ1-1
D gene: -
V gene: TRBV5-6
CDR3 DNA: TGTGCCAGCAGCCTGGGGGCAGGGTCTGAAGCTTTCTTT
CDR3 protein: CASSLGAGSEAFF

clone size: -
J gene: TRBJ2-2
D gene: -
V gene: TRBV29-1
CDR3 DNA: TGCAGCGTACTTCCGGGACTTAACACCGGGGAGCTGTTTTTT
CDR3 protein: CSVLPGLNTGELFF

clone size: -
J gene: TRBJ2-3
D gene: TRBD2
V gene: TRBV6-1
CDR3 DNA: TGTGCCACCTCTTGGACTAGCGGGAGGGATACGCAGTATTTT
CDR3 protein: CATSWTSGRDTQYF

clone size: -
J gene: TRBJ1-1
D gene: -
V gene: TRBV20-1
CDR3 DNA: TGCAGTGCTCCCAGACAGGCTGAAGCTTTCTTT
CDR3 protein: CSAPRQAEAFF

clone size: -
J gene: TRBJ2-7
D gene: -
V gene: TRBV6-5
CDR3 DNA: TGTGCCAGCAGTTCGGGTGCTTCCTACGAGCAGTACTTC
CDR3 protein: CASSSGASYEQYF

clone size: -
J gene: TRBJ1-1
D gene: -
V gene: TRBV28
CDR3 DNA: TGTGCCAGCAGTCCATTTTCGAGGGGGGGAGCTTTCTTT
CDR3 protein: CASSPFSRGGAFF

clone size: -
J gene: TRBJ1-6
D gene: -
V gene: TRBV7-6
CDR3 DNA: TGTGCCAGCAGCCCCACAGGGAGGGCTAATTCACCCCTCCACTTT
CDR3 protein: CASSPTGRANSPLHF

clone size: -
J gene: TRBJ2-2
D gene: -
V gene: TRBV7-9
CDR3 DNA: TGTGCCAGCAGCTTCCAGAACGCGAACACCGGGGAGCTGTTTTTT
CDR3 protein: CASSFQNANTGELFF

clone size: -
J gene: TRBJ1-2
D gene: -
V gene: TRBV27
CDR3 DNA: TGTGCCAGCAGTACGACAAGAAACTATGGCTACACCTTC
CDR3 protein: CASSTTRNYGYTF

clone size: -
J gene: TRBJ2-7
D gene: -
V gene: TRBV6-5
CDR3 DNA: TGTGCCAGCAGTTACTCGCCCAGCTACGAGCAGTACTTC
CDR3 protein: CASSYSPSYEQYF

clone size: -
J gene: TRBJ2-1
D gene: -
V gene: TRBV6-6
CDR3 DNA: TGTGCCAGCAGTTACTATCGCAATGAGCAGTTCTTC
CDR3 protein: CASSYYRNEQFF

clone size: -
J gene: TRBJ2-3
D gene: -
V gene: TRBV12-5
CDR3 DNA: TGTGCTAGTGCCGCGGCCAGTAGCACAGATACGCAGTATTTT
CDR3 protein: CASAAASSTDTQYF

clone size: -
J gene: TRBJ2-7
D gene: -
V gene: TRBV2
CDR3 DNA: TGTGCCAGTACTACGAACTACGAGCAGTACTTC
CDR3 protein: CASTTNYEQYF

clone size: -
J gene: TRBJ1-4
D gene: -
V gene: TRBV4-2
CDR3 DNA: TGTGCCAGCAGCCCCGGGGGGCCAGAAAAACTGTTTTTT
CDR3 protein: CASSPGGPEKLFF

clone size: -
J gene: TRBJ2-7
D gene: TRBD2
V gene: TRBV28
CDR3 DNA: TGTGCCAGCAGTTCAGAGCGAGTAGCGGGAATCGAGCAGTACTTC
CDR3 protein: CASSSERVAGIEQYF

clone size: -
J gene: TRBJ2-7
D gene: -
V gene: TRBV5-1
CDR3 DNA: TGCGCCAGCAGCTTAGGGCAGGGGATCGTCTACGAGCAGTACTTC
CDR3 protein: CASSLGQGIVYEQYF

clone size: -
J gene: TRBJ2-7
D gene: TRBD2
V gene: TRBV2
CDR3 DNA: TGTGCCAGCAGTGGGACTAGCGGGAGGGCCAGCTACGAGCAGTACTTC
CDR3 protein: CASSGTSGRASYEQYF

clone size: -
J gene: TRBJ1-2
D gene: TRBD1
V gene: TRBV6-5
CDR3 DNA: TGTGCCAGCAGAACGGACAGGGACTATGGCTACACCTTC
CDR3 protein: CASRTDRDYGYTF

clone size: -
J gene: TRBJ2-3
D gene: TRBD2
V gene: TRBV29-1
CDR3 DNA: TGCAGCGTTACTAGCGGGAGCACAGATACGCAGTATTTT
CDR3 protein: CSVTSGSTDTQYF

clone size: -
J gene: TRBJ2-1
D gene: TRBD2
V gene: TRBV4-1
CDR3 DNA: TGCGCCAGCAGCCGGGACGGACTAGCGGATGAGCAGTTCTTC
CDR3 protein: CASSRDGLADEQFF

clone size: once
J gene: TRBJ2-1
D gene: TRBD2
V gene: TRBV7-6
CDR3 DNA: TGTGCCAGCAGTCGTACTAGCGGGAACTCCAACAATGAGCAGTTCTTC
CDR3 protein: CASSRTSGNSNNEQFF

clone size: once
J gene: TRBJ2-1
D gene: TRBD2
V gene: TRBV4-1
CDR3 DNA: TGCGCCAGCAGCCAAGTTTCCGGAGGGACTAGCGGGAGGGGGAACAATGAGCAGTTCTTC
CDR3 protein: CASSQVSGGTSGRGNNEQFF

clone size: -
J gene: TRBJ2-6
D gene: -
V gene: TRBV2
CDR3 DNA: TGTGCCAGCAGTGCATTTGGGGCCAACGTCCTGACTTTC
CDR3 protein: CASSAFGANVLTF

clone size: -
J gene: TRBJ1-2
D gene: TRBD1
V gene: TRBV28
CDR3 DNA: TGTGCCAGCAGTTCAGGACAGGGTATTACCTATGGCTACACCTTC
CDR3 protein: CASSSGQGITYGYTF